Listed below are T cell receptor beta chains from one sample, sequenced in a study of cytomegalovirus exposure and HLA in healthy donors. Measured with immunoSEQ multiplex PCR; TCRdb has only the in-frame clones, and not every one. The repertoire holds around 150,000 clones, with about 80% as singletons. The sample consisted of PBMCs. Every receptor here comes from a female donor in good health and CMV-seronegative. Each CDR3 is given with its conserved first and last residue. D genes are given only for firm matches.

V gene	J gene	D gene	CDR3 protein
TRBV7-7	TRBJ2-1	TRBD1	CASSRQGRGEQFF
TRBV5-1	TRBJ2-2	TRBD2	CASSRAGGITGELFF
TRBV2	TRBJ1-2	NA	CASSEWGGRGYTF
TRBV11-2	TRBJ1-1	NA	CASSSTLNTEAFF
TRBV2	TRBJ2-5	NA	CATSRGETQYF
TRBV4-2	TRBJ2-1	NA	CASSQDSPTIRYNEQFF
TRBV5-4	TRBJ1-2	NA	CASSLRLPANYGYTF
TRBV19	TRBJ2-2	TRBD2	CASRQASGVNTGELFF
TRBV30	TRBJ1-1	NA	CAWTSLSLGAFF
TRBV18	TRBJ1-1	NA	CASSKELLATEAFF
TRBV18	TRBJ2-7	TRBD1	CASSPPPGQGTYEQYF
TRBV7-3	TRBJ2-2	TRBD2	CASSLTVGLAPGELFF
TRBV5-4	TRBJ2-1	TRBD1	CASSLSGQGYGEQFF
TRBV2	TRBJ1-2	TRBD1	CASPLTGGPLGYNF